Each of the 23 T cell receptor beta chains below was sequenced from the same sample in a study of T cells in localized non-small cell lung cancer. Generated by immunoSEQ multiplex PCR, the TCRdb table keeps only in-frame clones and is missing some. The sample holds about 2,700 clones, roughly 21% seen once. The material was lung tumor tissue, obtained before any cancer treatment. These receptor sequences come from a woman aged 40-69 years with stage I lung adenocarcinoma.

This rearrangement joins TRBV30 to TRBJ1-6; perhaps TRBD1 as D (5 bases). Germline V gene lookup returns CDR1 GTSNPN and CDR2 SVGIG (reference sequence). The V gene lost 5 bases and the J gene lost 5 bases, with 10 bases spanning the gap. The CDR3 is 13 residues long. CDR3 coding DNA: TGTGCCTGGTGCAGGGATAATAATTCACCCCTCCACTTT. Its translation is CAWCRDNNSPLHF.

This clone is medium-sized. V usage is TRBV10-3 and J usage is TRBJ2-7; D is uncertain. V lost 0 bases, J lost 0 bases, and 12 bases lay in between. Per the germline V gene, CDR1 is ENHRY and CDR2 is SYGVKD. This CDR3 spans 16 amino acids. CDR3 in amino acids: CAISESNGLDSYEQYF. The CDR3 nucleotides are TGTGCCATCAGTGAGTCGAACGGTTTAGACTCCTACGAGCAGTACTTC.

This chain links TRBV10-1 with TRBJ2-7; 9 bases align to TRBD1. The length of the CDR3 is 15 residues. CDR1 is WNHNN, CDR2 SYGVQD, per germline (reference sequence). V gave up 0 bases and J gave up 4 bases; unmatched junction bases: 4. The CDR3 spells CASSESGQGLYEQYF. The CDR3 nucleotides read TGCGCCAGCAGTGAGTCGGGACAGGGTTTGTACGAGCAGTACTTC.

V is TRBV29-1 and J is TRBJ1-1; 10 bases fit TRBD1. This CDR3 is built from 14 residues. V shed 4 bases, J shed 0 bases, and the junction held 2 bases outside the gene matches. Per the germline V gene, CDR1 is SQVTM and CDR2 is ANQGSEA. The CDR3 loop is CSVVGQGLNTEAFF. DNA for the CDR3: TGCAGCGTTGTGGGACAGGGGCTGAACACTGAAGCTTTCTTT.

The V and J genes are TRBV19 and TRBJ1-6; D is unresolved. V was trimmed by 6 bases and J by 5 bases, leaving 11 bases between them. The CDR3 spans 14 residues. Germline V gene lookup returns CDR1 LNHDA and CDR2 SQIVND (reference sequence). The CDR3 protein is CASRAKSHNSPLHF. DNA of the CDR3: TGTGCCAGTAGAGCGAAATCTCATAATTCACCCCTCCACTTT.

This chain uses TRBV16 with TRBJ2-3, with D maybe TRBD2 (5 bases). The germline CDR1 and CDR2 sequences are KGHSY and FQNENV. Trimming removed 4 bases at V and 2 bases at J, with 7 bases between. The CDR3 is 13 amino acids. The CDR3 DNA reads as TGTGCCAGCAGCCCGGACTTCACAGATACGCAGTATTTT. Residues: CASSPDFTDTQYF.

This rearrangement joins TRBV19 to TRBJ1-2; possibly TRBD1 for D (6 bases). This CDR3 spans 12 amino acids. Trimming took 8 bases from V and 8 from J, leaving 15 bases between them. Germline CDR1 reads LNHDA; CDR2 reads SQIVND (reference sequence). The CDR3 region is CASWKGQGGYTF. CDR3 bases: TGTGCCAGTTGGAAAGGGCAGGGGGGCTACACCTTC.

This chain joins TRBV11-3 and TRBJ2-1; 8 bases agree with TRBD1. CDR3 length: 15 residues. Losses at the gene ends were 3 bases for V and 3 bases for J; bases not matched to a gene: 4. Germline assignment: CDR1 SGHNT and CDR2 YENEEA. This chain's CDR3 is CASSFTGQDYNEQFF. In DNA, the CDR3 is TGTGCCAGCAGCTTTACGGGACAGGACTACAATGAGCAGTTCTTC.

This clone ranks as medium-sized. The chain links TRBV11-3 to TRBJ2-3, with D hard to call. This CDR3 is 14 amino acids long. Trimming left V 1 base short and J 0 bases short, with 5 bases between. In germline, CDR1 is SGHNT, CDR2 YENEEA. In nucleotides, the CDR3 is TGTGCCAGCAGCTTAGGACAAAGCACAGATACGCAGTATTTT. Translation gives CASSLGQSTDTQYF.

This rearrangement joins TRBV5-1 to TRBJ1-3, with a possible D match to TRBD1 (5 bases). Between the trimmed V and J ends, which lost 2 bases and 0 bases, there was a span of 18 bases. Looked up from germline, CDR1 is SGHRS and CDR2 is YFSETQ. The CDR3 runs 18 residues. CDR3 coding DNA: TGCGCCAGCAGCTTCAGGCAGGGCGGCGATCACTCTGGAAACACCATATATTTT. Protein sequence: CASSFRQGGDHSGNTIYF.

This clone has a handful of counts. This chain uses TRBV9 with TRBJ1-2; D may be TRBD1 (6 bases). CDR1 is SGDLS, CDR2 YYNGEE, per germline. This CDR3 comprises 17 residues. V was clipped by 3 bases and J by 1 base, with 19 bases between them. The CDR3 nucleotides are TGTGCCAGCAGCGGGGGGACATCGGCGGACGTTAACTATGGCTACACCTTC. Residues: CASSGGTSADVNYGYTF.

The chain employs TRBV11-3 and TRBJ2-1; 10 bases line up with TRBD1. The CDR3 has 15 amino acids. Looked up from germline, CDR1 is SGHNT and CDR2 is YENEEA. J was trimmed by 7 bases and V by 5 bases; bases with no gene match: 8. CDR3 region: CASSAPGQGGNEQFF. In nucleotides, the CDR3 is TGTGCCAGCAGCGCCCCAGGACAGGGGGGAAATGAGCAGTTCTTC.

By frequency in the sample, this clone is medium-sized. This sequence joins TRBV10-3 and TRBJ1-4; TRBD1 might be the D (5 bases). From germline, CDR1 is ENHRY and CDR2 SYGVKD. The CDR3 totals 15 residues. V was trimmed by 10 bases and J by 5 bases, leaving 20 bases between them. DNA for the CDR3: TGTGCCAGCCGTCGCTCGGGACGGATCAATGAAAAACTGTTTTTT. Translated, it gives CASRRSGRINEKLFF.

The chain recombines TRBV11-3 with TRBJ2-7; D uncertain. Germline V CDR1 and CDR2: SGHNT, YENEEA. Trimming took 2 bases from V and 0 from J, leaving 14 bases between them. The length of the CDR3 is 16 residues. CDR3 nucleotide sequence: TGTGCCAGCAGCTTAAATGCCAGGACCCTCTCCTACGAGCAGTACTTC. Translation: CASSLNARTLSYEQYF.

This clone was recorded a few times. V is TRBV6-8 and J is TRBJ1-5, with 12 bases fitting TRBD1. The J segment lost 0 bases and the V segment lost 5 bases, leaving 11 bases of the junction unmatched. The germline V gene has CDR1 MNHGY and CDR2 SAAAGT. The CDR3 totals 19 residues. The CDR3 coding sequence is TGTGCCAGCAGTACGGGACAGGGGGCGAGCTCATATAGCAATCAGCCCCAGCATTTT. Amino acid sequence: CASSTGQGASSYSNQPQHF.

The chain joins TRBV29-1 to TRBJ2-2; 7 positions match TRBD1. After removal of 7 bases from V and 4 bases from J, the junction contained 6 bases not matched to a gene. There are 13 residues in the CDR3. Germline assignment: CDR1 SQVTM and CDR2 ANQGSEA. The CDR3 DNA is TGCAGCGCATCGACAGGGCCCACCGGGGAGCTGTTTTTT. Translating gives CSASTGPTGELFF.

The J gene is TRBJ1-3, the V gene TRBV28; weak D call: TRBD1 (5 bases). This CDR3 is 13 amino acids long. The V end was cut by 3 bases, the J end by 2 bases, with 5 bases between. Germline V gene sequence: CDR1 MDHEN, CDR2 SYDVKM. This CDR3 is CASSFRAGNTIYF. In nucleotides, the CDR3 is TGTGCCAGCAGTTTCAGGGCTGGAAACACCATATATTTT. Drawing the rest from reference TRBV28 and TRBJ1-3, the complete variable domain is DVKVTQSSRYLVKRTGEKVFLECVQDMDHENMFWYRQDPGLGLRLIYFSYDVKMKEKGDIPEGYSVSREKKERFSLILESASTNQTSMYLCASSFRAGNTIYFGEGSWLTVV.

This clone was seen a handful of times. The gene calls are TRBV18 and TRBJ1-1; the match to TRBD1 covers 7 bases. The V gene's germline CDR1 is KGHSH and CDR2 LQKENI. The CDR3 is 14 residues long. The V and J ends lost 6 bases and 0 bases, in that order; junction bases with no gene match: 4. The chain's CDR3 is CASSRDSVNTEAFF. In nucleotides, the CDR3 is TGTGCCAGCTCGCGGGACAGCGTGAACACTGAAGCTTTCTTT. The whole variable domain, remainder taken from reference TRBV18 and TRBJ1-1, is NAGVMQNPRHLVRRRGQEARLRCSPMKGHSHVYWYRQLPEEGLKFMVYLQKENIIDESGMPKERFSAEFPKEGPSILRIQQVVRGDSAAYFCASSRDSVNTEAFFGQGTRLTVV.

The CDR3 loop is CASSAGTVNPSIYGYTF. As DNA, the CDR3 is TGTGCCAGCAGTGCCGGGACAGTCAACCCCTCAATCTATGGCTACACCTTC. This chain connects TRBV6-8 to TRBJ1-2; 7 bases agree with TRBD1. This CDR3 has 17 amino acids. Germline V lookup: CDR1 MNHGY, CDR2 SAAAGT. V lost 5 bases, J lost 4 bases, and 16 bases stayed unmatched.

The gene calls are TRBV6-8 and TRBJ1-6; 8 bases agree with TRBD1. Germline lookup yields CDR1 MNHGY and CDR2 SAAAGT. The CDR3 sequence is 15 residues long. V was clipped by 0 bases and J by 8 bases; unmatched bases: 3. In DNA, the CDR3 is TGTGCCAGCAGTTACTCCCAGGGGGCTGATTCACCCCTCCACTTT. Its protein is CASSYSQGADSPLHF.

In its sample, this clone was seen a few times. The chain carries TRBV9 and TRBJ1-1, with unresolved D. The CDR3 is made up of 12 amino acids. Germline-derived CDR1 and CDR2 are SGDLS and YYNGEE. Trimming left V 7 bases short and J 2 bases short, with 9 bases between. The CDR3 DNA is TGTGCCAGCTGGGCAGCTAACACTGAAGCTTTCTTT. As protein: CASWAANTEAFF.

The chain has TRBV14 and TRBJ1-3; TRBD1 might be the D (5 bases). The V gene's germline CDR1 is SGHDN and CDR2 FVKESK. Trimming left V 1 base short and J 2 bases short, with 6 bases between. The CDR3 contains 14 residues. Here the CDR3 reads CASSQATAGNTIYF. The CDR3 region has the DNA TGTGCCAGCAGCCAAGCGACAGCTGGAAACACCATATATTTT.

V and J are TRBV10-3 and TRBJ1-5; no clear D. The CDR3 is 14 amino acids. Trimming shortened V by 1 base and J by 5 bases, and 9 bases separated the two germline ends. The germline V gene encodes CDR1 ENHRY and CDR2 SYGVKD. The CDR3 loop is CAISEFGAYQPQHF. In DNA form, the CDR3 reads TGTGCCATCAGTGAGTTCGGCGCCTATCAGCCCCAGCATTTT.